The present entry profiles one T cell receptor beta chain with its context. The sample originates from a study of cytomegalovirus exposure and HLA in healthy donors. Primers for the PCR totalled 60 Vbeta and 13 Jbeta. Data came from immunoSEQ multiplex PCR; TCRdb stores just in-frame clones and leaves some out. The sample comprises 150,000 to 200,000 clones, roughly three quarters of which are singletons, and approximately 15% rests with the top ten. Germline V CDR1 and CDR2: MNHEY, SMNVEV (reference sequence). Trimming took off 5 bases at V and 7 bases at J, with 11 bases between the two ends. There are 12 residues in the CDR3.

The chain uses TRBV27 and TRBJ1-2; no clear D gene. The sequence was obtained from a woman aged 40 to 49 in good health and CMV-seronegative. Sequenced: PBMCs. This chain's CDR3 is CASSPSGFGYTF. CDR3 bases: TGTGCCAGCAGTCCATCGGGGTTTGGCTACACCTTC.